These 27 T cell receptor beta chains came from one sample sequenced in a study of T-cell memory formation after mild COVID-19. TCRdb analysed the 5' RACE reads with MiXCR anew, one entry per CDR3 protein. This table has about 310,000 distinct CDR3 sequences, just under 20% appearing once. The material sequenced was PBMCs or a T cell subset sorted from them (not recorded which). Source of these receptors: a man between 18 and 35 years old who had mild COVID-19 (a few samples of this study predate the infection). Cell type and time point are not known.

The gene calls are TRBV29-1 and TRBJ2-7; D unclear. V gave up 4 bases and J gave up 0 bases, with 7 bases separating them. Germline values: CDR1 SQVTM, CDR2 ANQGSEA. The CDR3 is 12 residues long. This CDR3 is CSVGVSSYEQYF. The DNA of the CDR3 is TGCAGCGTTGGTGTCAGCTCCTACGAGCAGTACTTC.

In this sample, this clonotype turned up a few times. This chain connects TRBV7-9 to TRBJ2-7; D remains unclear. This CDR3 has 13 amino acids. Trimming removed 6 bases at V and 1 base at J, with 10 bases between. CDR1 is SEHNR, CDR2 FQNEAQ, per germline (reference sequence). In nucleotides, the CDR3 is TGTGCCAGCAGTTGGACCCAGTCCTACGAGCAGTACTTC. Its translation: CASSWTQSYEQYF.

This sequence joins TRBV2 and TRBJ1-6, with no clear D. The germline V gene has CDR1 SNHLY and CDR2 FYNNEI. The CDR3 is made up of 13 amino acids. Trimming shortened V by 0 bases and J by 8 bases, and 5 bases separated the two germline ends. The CDR3 DNA follows: TGTGCCAGCAGTGAAGCCCCGTATTCACCCCTCCACTTT. Translation: CASSEAPYSPLHF. Drawing the rest from reference TRBV2 and TRBJ1-6, the complete variable domain is EPEVTQTPSHQVTQMGQEVILRCVPISNHLYFYWYRQILGQKVEFLVSFYNNEISEKSEIFDDQFSVERPDGSNFTLKIRSTKLEDSAMYFCASSEAPYSPLHFGNGTRLTVT.

CDR3 residues: CAISEAITQYF. For the CDR3, the DNA is TGTGCCATCAGTGAGGCAATTACGCAGTATTTT. The chain is built from TRBV10-3 and TRBJ2-3; D call uncertain. Germline CDR1 reads ENHRY; CDR2 reads SYGVKD. The CDR3 has 11 amino acids. With 2 bases removed from V and 8 bases from J, the gap between germline ends came to 5 bases.

J is TRBJ2-2 and V is TRBV20-1; maybe TRBD1 (6 bases). Germline loops: CDR1 DFQATT, CDR2 SNEGSKA (reference sequence). CDR3 length: 16 amino acids. V lost 1 base and J 4 bases, leaving 16 bases between the germline ends. DNA of the CDR3: TGCAGTGCTAGAGTACCAGGGGCGCGGATCACCGGGGAGCTGTTTTTT. Its protein is CSARVPGARITGELFF.

This clonotype was found once. Its ends do not fully match the called genes, so a read error is possible. V gene TRBV5-1 combines with J gene TRBJ2-1; 13 bases agree with TRBD2. CDR1 and CDR2 (germline): SGHRS, YFSETQ. The CDR3 spans 15 residues. CDR3 protein: CASSPARLAGGTWVF. CDR3 bases: TGCGCCAGCAGCCCGGCGCGACTAGCGGGGGGAACCTGGGTCTTC. The full variable domain, completed using reference TRBV5-1 and TRBJ2-1, is KAGVTQTPRYLIKTRGQQVTLSCSPISGHRSVSWYQQTPGQGLQFLFEYFSETQRNKGNFPGRFSGRQFSNSRSEMNVSTLELGDSALYLCASSPARLAGGTWVFGPGTRLTVL.

This chain links TRBV7-9 with TRBJ2-1, with TRBD1 matching 7 bases. The CDR3 is made up of 13 amino acids. V shed 8 bases and J 3 bases; nucleotides not matched to a gene: 4. Per germline, CDR1 SEHNR and CDR2 FQNEAQ (reference sequence). The CDR3 is CASFSGGYNEQFF. CDR3 nucleotide sequence: TGTGCCAGCTTCTCAGGGGGCTACAATGAGCAGTTCTTC.

The chain recombines TRBV20-1 with TRBJ2-3; D remains unclear. The CDR3 contains 9 residues. The ends were cut back, 7 bases at V and 4 bases at J, with 3 bases in the middle. Germline V lookup: CDR1 DFQATT, CDR2 SNEGSKA (reference sequence). This CDR3 is CSDSDTQYF. In nucleotides, the CDR3 is TGCAGTGACTCAGATACGCAGTATTTT.

In this sample, this clonotype turned up many times. This chain links TRBV20-1 with TRBJ1-2; D is possibly TRBD1 (5 bases). CDR1 is DFQATT, CDR2 SNEGSKA, per germline (reference sequence). Trimming left V 0 bases short and J 3 bases short, with 11 bases between. This CDR3 contains 14 residues. The CDR3 sequence is CSARDYGRDYGYTF. CDR3 DNA sequence: TGCAGTGCTAGAGATTACGGCAGGGACTATGGCTACACCTTC.

This clonotype was seen at least ten times. The chain combines TRBV10-3 with TRBJ2-7; the D is unclear. The CDR3 runs to 16 residues. V was clipped by 3 bases and J by 4 bases, with 19 bases between them. The germline gives CDR1 ENHRY, CDR2 SYGVKD. CDR3 in amino acids: CAISEPGAGATYEQYF. CDR3 DNA sequence: TGTGCCATCAGTGAACCGGGTGCAGGAGCGACTTACGAGCAGTACTTC.

This clonotype was found a few times. V and J are TRBV7-8 and TRBJ1-1, with D perhaps matching TRBD1 (5 bases). The CDR3 length is 14 residues. CDR1 and CDR2 (germline): SGHVS, FQNEAQ. Trimming left V 4 bases short and J 1 base short, with 10 bases between. The CDR3 DNA reads as TGTGCCAGCAGCTCTTGGGGGGGGAACACTGAAGCTTTCTTT. This codes for CASSSWGGNTEAFF.

Many counts were recorded for this clonotype. This sequence joins TRBV7-9 and TRBJ2-3; D unclear. Trimming pared 3 bases from V and 2 bases from J, leaving 12 bases between. The CDR3 has 15 amino acids. CDR1 SEHNR and CDR2 FQNEAQ come from the germline V gene (reference sequence). The DNA for the CDR3 is TGTGCCAGCAGCTTTGCCTTTACTCACACAGATACGCAGTATTTT. Translating gives CASSFAFTHTDTQYF. Combining the CDR3 with reference TRBV7-9 and TRBJ2-3 gives the whole variable domain DTGVSQNPRHKITKRGQNVTFRCDPISEHNRLYWYRQTLGQGPEFLTYFQNEAQLEKSRLLSDRFSAERPKGSFSTLEIQRTEQGDSAMYLCASSFAFTHTDTQYFGPGTRLTVL.

This clonotype has ten or more counts. This chain uses TRBV7-2 with TRBJ2-5; D not certain. This CDR3 has 17 amino acids. The V and J ends lost 1 base and 7 bases respectively, with 22 bases between them. CDR1 is SGHTA and CDR2 is FQGNSA in the germline V gene. The CDR3 spells CASSLDLNIVEHGTQYF. The CDR3 DNA follows: TGTGCCAGCAGCTTAGACCTAAATATAGTGGAACACGGGACCCAGTACTTC.

A few counts support this clonotype. The CDR3 DNA follows: TGCGCCAGCAGCCGACCGAGCGATGAGCAGTTCTTC. This translates into CASSRPSDEQFF. The V gene is TRBV4-1, the J gene TRBJ2-1; D uncertain. V was pared by 4 bases and J by 8 bases, with 9 bases between. CDR1 is MGHRA, CDR2 YSYEKL, per germline. The CDR3 loop spans 12 amino acids.

The chain is built from TRBV10-3 and TRBJ1-2; 8 positions match TRBD1. V lost 2 bases to trimming and J lost 6 bases; unmatched junction nucleotides: 5. The CDR3 consists of 14 residues. The germline CDR1 and CDR2 sequences are ENHRY and SYGVKD. The CDR3 region is CAISEQETGDGYTF. DNA for the CDR3: TGTGCCATCAGTGAGCAAGAGACAGGGGATGGCTACACCTTC.

This clonotype showed up many times. Relative to the germline gene, one junction end is altered; a read error may explain this. The rearrangement joins TRBV5-1 to TRBJ1-1; a weak D match, TRBD1 (5 bases). The CDR3 spans 12 residues. Germline V gene lookup returns CDR1 SGHRS and CDR2 YFSETQ. The CDR3 loop is CASSLEGPEAFF. CDR3 coding DNA: TGTGCCAGCAGCTTAGAGGGACCCGAAGCTTTCTTT.

The rearrangement uses TRBV2 and TRBJ1-4; possibly TRBD1 for D (5 bases). The CDR3 is 14 residues long. CDR1 and CDR2 (germline): SNHLY, FYNNEI. The V end was cut by 6 bases, the J end by 2 bases, with 10 bases between. CDR3 in DNA: TGTGCCAGCAGAGTGACAGCTACTAATGAAAAACTGTTTTTT. Protein sequence: CASRVTATNEKLFF.

V usage is TRBV4-3 and J usage is TRBJ2-5, with TRBD2 matching 14 bases. Germline loops: CDR1 LGHNA, CDR2 YSLEER. The CDR3 loop spans 18 amino acids. Trimming took 4 bases from V and 5 from J; bases not matched to a gene: 12. The CDR3 region is CASSRGLAGGGVAETQYF. The CDR3 coding sequence is TGCGCCAGCAGCCGCGGACTAGCGGGGGGTGGGGTCGCCGAGACCCAGTACTTC.

This clonotype occurred a few times. The genes are TRBV28 and TRBJ2-4; no clear D. The CDR3 consists of 15 residues. The germline gives CDR1 MDHEN, CDR2 SYDVKM. Trimming cost V 3 bases and J 1 base, with 10 bases left between them. CDR3 coding DNA: TGTGCCAGCAGTTTTGCATCCCTGGCCAAAAACATTCAGTACTTC. Translating it yields CASSFASLAKNIQYF.

The V and J genes are TRBV29-1 and TRBJ2-5; TRBD2 matches at 10 bases. CDR1 is SQVTM and CDR2 is ANQGSEA in the germline V gene. CDR3 length equals 13 residues. Trimming took 6 bases from V and 3 from J; bases not matched to a gene: 4. This chain's CDR3 is CSVILAGEETQYF. The CDR3 DNA is TGCAGCGTCATCCTAGCGGGGGAAGAGACCCAGTACTTC.

In this sample, this clonotype turned up many times. The genes are TRBV12-3 or TRBV12-4 and TRBJ2-1, with 13 bases lining up with TRBD2. This CDR3 spans 14 amino acids. V trimming: 10 bases; J trimming: 2 bases; junction bases outside the gene matches: 2. DNA for the CDR3: TGTGCCACCGGACTAGCGGGGGCCTACAATGAGCAGTTCTTC. It yields the protein CATGLAGAYNEQFF.

This clonotype has a handful of counts. The chain joins TRBV10-3 to TRBJ2-4; 7 nucleotides match TRBD2. Germline CDR1 is ENHRY and CDR2 is SYGVKD. With 5 bases clipped from V and 5 bases from J, the junction kept 9 bases outside the gene matches. The CDR3 covers 15 residues. The CDR3 sequence is CAISPLAGRENIQYF. CDR3 sequence (DNA): TGTGCCATCAGTCCACTAGCTGGGAGGGAAAACATTCAGTACTTC.

This chain uses TRBV4-2 with TRBJ2-3, with D perhaps matching TRBD1 (5 bases). The CDR3 contains 16 residues. CDR1 is LGHNA, CDR2 YNFKEQ, per germline. The germline V and J ends were trimmed by 1 base and 4 bases, with 15 bases remaining between them. CDR3 loop: CASSQVQEALPDTQYF. The DNA for the CDR3 is TGTGCCAGCAGCCAAGTACAGGAAGCGCTCCCAGATACGCAGTATTTT.

This clonotype showed up just a few times. The rearrangement joins TRBV7-6 to TRBJ2-5, with 8 bases matching TRBD1. The CDR3 spans 14 residues. J gave up 4 bases and V 6 bases, and 7 bases lay outside the gene matches. The germline V gene has CDR1 SGHVS and CDR2 FNYEAQ. The CDR3 sequence is CASRPIGQGETQYF. CDR3 coding DNA: TGTGCCAGCAGACCCATAGGACAGGGAGAGACCCAGTACTTC.

In DNA form, the CDR3 reads TGTGCCACCTTATGGGGGCCCTCCCTTCTCTACGAGCAGTACGTC. Encoded protein: CATLWGPSLLYEQYV. The chain employs TRBV5-6 and TRBJ2-7; the D gene is possibly TRBD1 (6 bases). Trimming cost V 9 bases and J 3 bases, with 22 bases left between them. There are 15 residues in the CDR3. From germline, CDR1 is SGHDT and CDR2 YYEEEE.

This clonotype was picked up a small number of times. The chain recombines TRBV6-5 with TRBJ2-7, with D perhaps matching TRBD1 (6 bases). This CDR3 comprises 13 residues. V lost 3 bases and J lost 5, with 11 bases in between. In germline, CDR1 is MNHEY, CDR2 SVGAGI. The CDR3 protein is CASSYPSGDEQYF. The DNA of the CDR3 is TGTGCCAGCAGTTATCCGTCAGGGGACGAGCAGTACTTC.

V and J are TRBV7-2 and TRBJ2-5, with D possibly being TRBD1 or TRBD2 (6 bases each). Trimming took 6 bases from V and 5 from J, leaving 19 bases between them. CDR1 and CDR2 from the germline V gene are SGHTA and FQGNSA. This CDR3 spans 15 amino acids. This CDR3 is CASRLTSMGGETQYF. The CDR3 DNA is TGTGCCAGCAGACTCACCTCCATGGGGGGCGAGACCCAGTACTTC.